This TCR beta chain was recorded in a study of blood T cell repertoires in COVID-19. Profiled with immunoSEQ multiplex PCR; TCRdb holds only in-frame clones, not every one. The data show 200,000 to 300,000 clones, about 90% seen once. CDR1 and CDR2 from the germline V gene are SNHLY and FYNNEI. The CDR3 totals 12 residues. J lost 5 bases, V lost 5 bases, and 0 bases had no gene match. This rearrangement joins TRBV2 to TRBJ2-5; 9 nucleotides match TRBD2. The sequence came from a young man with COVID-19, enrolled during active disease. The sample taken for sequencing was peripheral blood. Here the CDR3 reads CASSTSGETQYF. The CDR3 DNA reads TGTGCCAGCAGTACTAGCGGGGAGACCCAGTACTTC. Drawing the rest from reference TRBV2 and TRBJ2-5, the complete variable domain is EPEVTQTPSHQVTQMGQEVILRCVPISNHLYFYWYRQILGQKVEFLVSFYNNEISEKSEIFDDQFSVERPDGSNFTLKIRSTKLEDSAMYFCASSTSGETQYFGPGTRLLVL.